This T cell receptor (beta chain) derives from a study of T cell responses to AZD1222 COVID-19 vaccine. Study-wide background: Doses given second, at about 4 or about 12 weeks, were pooled.

Study results and caveats: Along spike, vaccine-associated CD4 TCRs were found throughout, with dominance at 160-218 and 743-854. Just six people given AZD1222 tested seropositive at baseline.

A note on this clone: The target antigen is unknown.

Sequenced by immunoSEQ multiplex PCR; TCRdb stores in-frame clones only, minus some. The sample yields 150,000 to 170,000 clones, about 87% seen once. This specimen consisted of peripheral blood, obtained on day 0 of AZD1222 vaccination. The receptor's source is an adult in good health.

This CDR3 reads CASSLGAGRTGSYNEQFF. CDR3 bases: TGTGCCAGCAGCTTAGGTGCGGGGAGGACAGGGTCCTACAATGAGCAGTTCTTC. The chain combines TRBV7-2 with TRBJ2-1; 8 bases map to TRBD1. Germline lookup yields CDR1 SGHTA and CDR2 FQGNSA. V trimming: 1 base; J trimming: 1 base; junction bases outside the gene matches: 9. The CDR3 is 18 amino acids.